This paragraph reports one T cell receptor (beta chain). The antigen remains unidentified. In all sorted populations, purity surpassed 98%. This record comes from a study of beta chain features in type 1 diabetes. General study points: Significant though moderate, a shortening of TCRB CDR3s appeared in all four CD4+ subsets of Type 1 diabetes patients. Sequencing of cDNA might inflate the share of cells that strongly express TCR.

cDNA synthesis used the whole RNA isolate, giving expressed TCRB sequences. Only in-frame clones appear in the TCRdb table, and some are missing; sequencing was by immunoSEQ multiplex PCR. The sample carries about 660,000 clones, roughly an eighth recorded once. Germline CDR1 is GTSNPN and CDR2 is SVGIG (reference sequence). The V and J ends lost 4 bases and 1 base respectively, with 10 bases between them. This CDR3 spans 13 amino acids. The V call is TRBV30, the J call TRBJ2-5; D may be TRBD1 (5 bases). The source material was naive CD4+ T cells from blood. This TCR derives from a man between 18 and 35 years old with type 1 diabetes. The CDR3 reads CAWIPDSQETQYF. The CDR3 nucleotides read TGTGCCTGGATCCCCGACAGCCAAGAGACCCAGTACTTC.